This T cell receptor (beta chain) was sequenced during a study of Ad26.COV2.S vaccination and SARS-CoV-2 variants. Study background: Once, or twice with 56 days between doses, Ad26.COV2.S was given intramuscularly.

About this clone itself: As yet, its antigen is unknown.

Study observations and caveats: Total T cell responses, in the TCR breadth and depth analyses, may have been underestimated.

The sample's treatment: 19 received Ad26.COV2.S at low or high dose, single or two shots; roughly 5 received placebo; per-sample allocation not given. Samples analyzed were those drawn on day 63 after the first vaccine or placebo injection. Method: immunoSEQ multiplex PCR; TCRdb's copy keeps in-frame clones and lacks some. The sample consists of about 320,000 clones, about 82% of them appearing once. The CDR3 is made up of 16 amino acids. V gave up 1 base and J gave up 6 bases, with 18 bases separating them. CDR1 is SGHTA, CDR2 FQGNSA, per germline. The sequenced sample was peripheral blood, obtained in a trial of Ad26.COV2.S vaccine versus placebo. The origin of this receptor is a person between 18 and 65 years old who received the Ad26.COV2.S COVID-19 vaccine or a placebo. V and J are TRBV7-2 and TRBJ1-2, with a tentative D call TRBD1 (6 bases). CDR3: CASSLEGQGKFDGYTF. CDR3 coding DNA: TGTGCCAGCAGCTTAGAGGGGCAGGGGAAATTTGATGGCTACACCTTC.